The next 17 T cell receptor beta chains were all read from a single sample in a study of T cells in Graves' hyperthyroidism and ophthalmopathy. There were TCR beta CDR3 regions amplified from RNA transcripts. The primer set for the first-round RT-PCR of the TCR CDR3 was HTBI. TCRdb re-analysed the multiplex PCR reads in MiXCR, keeping a single row per CDR3 protein. Of roughly 580,000 distinct CDR3 sequences in the sample, roughly 46% were seen once. The material sequenced was peripheral blood or thyroid tissue (not recorded which). These TCRs come from a woman under 30 with Graves' hyperthyroidism.

The gene calls are TRBV29-1 and TRBJ1-1, with 9 positions matching TRBD1. The CDR3 is made up of 14 amino acids. Unmatched junction bases numbered 5, after V lost 6 bases and J lost 0 bases. CDR1 and CDR2 (germline): SQVTM, ANQGSEA. CDR3 in DNA: TGCAGCGTCGGACAGGGGACAATGAACACTGAAGCTTTCTTT. This gives the protein CSVGQGTMNTEAFF. Full variable domain (remainder filled in from reference TRBV29-1 and TRBJ1-1): SAVISQKPSRDICQRGTSLTIQCQVDSQVTMMFWYRQQPGQSLTLIATANQGSEATYESGFVIDKFPISRPNLTFSTLTVSNMSPEDSSIYLCSVGQGTMNTEAFFGQGTRLTVV.

V gene TRBV7-2 combines with J gene TRBJ2-7, with D perhaps TRBD1 (6 bases). The germline gives CDR1 SGHTA, CDR2 FQGNSA. The CDR3 length is 15 residues. V lost 6 bases and J lost 7, with 22 bases in between. CDR3 coding DNA: TGTGCCAGCAGGCTCATACAGGGCCGTCATGGAGAGCAGTACTTC. Its translation is CASRLIQGRHGEQYF.

The chain combines TRBV7-2 with TRBJ1-1; D is ambiguous. V was cut by 3 bases and J by 3 bases, with 11 bases left in between. This CDR3 contains 14 residues. Germline CDR1 and CDR2: SGHTA and FQGNSA. CDR3: CASSLSRRYTEAFF. CDR3 DNA: TGTGCCAGCAGCTTGAGCCGGAGATACACTGAAGCTTTCTTT. The entire variable domain, with the rest obtained from reference TRBV7-2 and TRBJ1-1, is as follows: GAGVSQSPSNKVTEKGKDVELRCDPISGHTALYWYRQSLGQGLEFLIYFQGNSAPDKSGLPSDRFSAERTGGSVSTLTIQRTQQEDSAVYLCASSLSRRYTEAFFGQGTRLTVV.

The table lists this clonotype with a few counts. This chain links TRBV7-9 with TRBJ1-4; the D gene is possibly TRBD1 (6 bases). CDR3 length: 14 residues. Trimming pared 6 bases from V and 8 bases from J, leaving 16 bases between. Germline V CDR1 and CDR2: SEHNR, FQNEAQ (reference sequence). The CDR3 bases are TGTGCCAGCAGTAGGGGGGCCGGGTACGAAAAACTGTTTTTT. Protein product: CASSRGAGYEKLFF.

The rearrangement joins TRBV29-1 to TRBJ2-1, with D unclear. The ends were cut back, 5 bases at V and 8 bases at J, with 10 bases in the middle. Germline values: CDR1 SQVTM, CDR2 ANQGSEA. The CDR3 extends over 11 amino acids. The CDR3 here is CSVSSVDEQFF. CDR3 in DNA: TGCAGCGTTAGTAGTGTTGATGAGCAGTTCTTC.

This chain connects TRBV12-3 or TRBV12-4 to TRBJ1-4, with D possibly being TRBD1 (5 bases). The CDR3 has 13 amino acids. Trimming took 7 bases from V and 8 from J, leaving 14 bases between them. DNA for the CDR3: TGTGCCAGCACCCGACGGTGGGGGGAAAAACTGTTTTTT. This translates into CASTRRWGEKLFF.

The chain recombines TRBV7-9 with TRBJ1-1; 7 nucleotides agree with TRBD1. The J segment lost 3 bases and the V segment lost 5 bases, leaving 12 bases of the junction unmatched. Germline values: CDR1 SEHNR, CDR2 FQNEAQ (reference sequence). This CDR3 spans 16 amino acids. The CDR3 is CASSLRTEGAYTEAFF. CDR3 nucleotides: TGTGCCAGCAGCCTACGGACGGAGGGGGCCTACACTGAAGCTTTCTTT.

The chain joins TRBV29-1 to TRBJ1-5, with 8 positions matching TRBD1. Looked up from germline, CDR1 is SQVTM and CDR2 is ANQGSEA. Trimming took 1 base from V and 7 from J; bases not matched to a gene: 3. The CDR3 spans 13 residues. CDR3 DNA sequence: TGCAGCGTTGAAGGGACAGGGTCCCAGCCCCAGCATTTT. Amino acid sequence: CSVEGTGSQPQHF. Full variable domain (remainder filled in from reference TRBV29-1 and TRBJ1-5): SAVISQKPSRDICQRGTSLTIQCQVDSQVTMMFWYRQQPGQSLTLIATANQGSEATYESGFVIDKFPISRPNLTFSTLTVSNMSPEDSSIYLCSVEGTGSQPQHFGDGTRLSIL.

V and J are TRBV11-1 and TRBJ2-7; 10 positions match TRBD2. The CDR3 is 16 amino acids. The J segment lost 0 bases and the V segment lost 3 bases, leaving 5 bases of the junction unmatched. CDR1 and CDR2 (germline): SGHAT, FQDESV (reference sequence). In DNA, the CDR3 is TGTGCCAGCAGCTTGATGGGACTAGCGAGCTCCTACGAGCAGTACTTC. This encodes CASSLMGLASSYEQYF.

V is TRBV10-3 and J is TRBJ2-2; 13 bases are shared with TRBD2. Germline CDR1 and CDR2: ENHRY and SYGVKD. The V segment lost 6 bases and the J segment 1 base; nucleotides outside the gene matches: 11. The CDR3 totals 19 residues. CDR3 sequence: CAIRRTSGSRRGNTGELFF. Written as DNA, the CDR3 is TGTGCCATCAGGCGGACTAGCGGGAGTCGGAGGGGGAACACCGGGGAGCTGTTTTTT.

The J gene is TRBJ1-5, the V gene TRBV15; 10 bases align to TRBD1. The CDR3 runs to 16 residues. Germline CDR1 reads LNHNV; CDR2 reads YYDKDF (reference sequence). V lost 5 bases to trimming and J lost 11 bases; unmatched junction nucleotides: 15. CDR3 bases: TGTGCCACCAGCGTGCCGGGACAGGGGATCCAAGAGACCCAGCATTTT. Its protein is CATSVPGQGIQETQHF.

The chain combines TRBV9 with TRBJ2-7, with D possibly matching TRBD1 (6 bases). V lost 0 bases, J lost 2 bases, and 12 bases lay in between. This CDR3 spans 15 amino acids. CDR1 is SGDLS and CDR2 is YYNGEE in the germline V gene. The CDR3 DNA reads TGTGCCAGCAGCGTAGGTCAGGGGCTCCCCTACGAGCAGTACTTC. Its protein product is CASSVGQGLPYEQYF.

This clonotype was seen a handful of times. The J gene is TRBJ1-6, the V gene TRBV11-1; TRBD1 matches 10 bases. CDR3 length: 16 amino acids. Germline CDR1 reads SGHAT; CDR2 reads FQDESV (reference sequence). The V segment lost 3 bases and the J segment 7 bases; nucleotides outside the gene matches: 6. In DNA, the CDR3 is TGTGCCAGCAGCTTTCGCCCGGGACAGGGGAATTCACCCCTCCACTTT. Amino acids: CASSFRPGQGNSPLHF.

The chain couples TRBV7-2 to TRBJ1-3; D gene uncertain. Trimming pared 1 base from V and 4 bases from J, leaving 11 bases between. Germline loops: CDR1 SGHTA, CDR2 FQGNSA. This CDR3 has 15 amino acids. CDR3 DNA: TGTGCCAGCAGCTTAGGCATTAGAGGGGGAAACACCATATATTTT. The encoded protein is CASSLGIRGGNTIYF.

The V and J genes are TRBV29-1 and TRBJ2-5; tentative D call: TRBD2 (6 bases). Deletions cut 4 bases from V and 5 bases from J, with 14 bases between. The CDR3 is 13 residues long. Germline V gene lookup returns CDR1 SQVTM and CDR2 ANQGSEA. CDR3 in DNA: TGCAGCGTTGGGGGGGACCCCGGGGAGACCCAGTACTTC. The encoded protein is CSVGGDPGETQYF. The complete variable domain, with remaining parts taken from reference TRBV29-1 and TRBJ2-5, reads SAVISQKPSRDICQRGTSLTIQCQVDSQVTMMFWYRQQPGQSLTLIATANQGSEATYESGFVIDKFPISRPNLTFSTLTVSNMSPEDSSIYLCSVGGDPGETQYFGPGTRLLVL.

This clonotype was found a few times. The chain couples TRBV6-6 to TRBJ1-5; D is ambiguous. Per germline, CDR1 MNHNY and CDR2 SVGAGI (reference sequence). The CDR3 loop spans 14 amino acids. V lost 6 bases and J 7 bases, leaving 16 bases between the germline ends. CDR3 nucleotides: TGTGCCAGCAGCGGAGGCCACAAGCGGCAGCCCCAGCATTTT. Its protein is CASSGGHKRQPQHF.

This clonotype has ten or more counts. One end of the junction is discordant with germline, which a read error may explain. The chain employs TRBV29-1 and TRBJ2-5; weak D call: TRBD2 (6 bases). The V gene's germline CDR1 is SQVTM and CDR2 ANQGSEA. This CDR3 contains 13 residues. CDR3 DNA sequence: TGCAGCGGTGAAGAGGCGGGAAAAGAGACCCAGTACTTC. The encoded protein is CSGEEAGKETQYF.